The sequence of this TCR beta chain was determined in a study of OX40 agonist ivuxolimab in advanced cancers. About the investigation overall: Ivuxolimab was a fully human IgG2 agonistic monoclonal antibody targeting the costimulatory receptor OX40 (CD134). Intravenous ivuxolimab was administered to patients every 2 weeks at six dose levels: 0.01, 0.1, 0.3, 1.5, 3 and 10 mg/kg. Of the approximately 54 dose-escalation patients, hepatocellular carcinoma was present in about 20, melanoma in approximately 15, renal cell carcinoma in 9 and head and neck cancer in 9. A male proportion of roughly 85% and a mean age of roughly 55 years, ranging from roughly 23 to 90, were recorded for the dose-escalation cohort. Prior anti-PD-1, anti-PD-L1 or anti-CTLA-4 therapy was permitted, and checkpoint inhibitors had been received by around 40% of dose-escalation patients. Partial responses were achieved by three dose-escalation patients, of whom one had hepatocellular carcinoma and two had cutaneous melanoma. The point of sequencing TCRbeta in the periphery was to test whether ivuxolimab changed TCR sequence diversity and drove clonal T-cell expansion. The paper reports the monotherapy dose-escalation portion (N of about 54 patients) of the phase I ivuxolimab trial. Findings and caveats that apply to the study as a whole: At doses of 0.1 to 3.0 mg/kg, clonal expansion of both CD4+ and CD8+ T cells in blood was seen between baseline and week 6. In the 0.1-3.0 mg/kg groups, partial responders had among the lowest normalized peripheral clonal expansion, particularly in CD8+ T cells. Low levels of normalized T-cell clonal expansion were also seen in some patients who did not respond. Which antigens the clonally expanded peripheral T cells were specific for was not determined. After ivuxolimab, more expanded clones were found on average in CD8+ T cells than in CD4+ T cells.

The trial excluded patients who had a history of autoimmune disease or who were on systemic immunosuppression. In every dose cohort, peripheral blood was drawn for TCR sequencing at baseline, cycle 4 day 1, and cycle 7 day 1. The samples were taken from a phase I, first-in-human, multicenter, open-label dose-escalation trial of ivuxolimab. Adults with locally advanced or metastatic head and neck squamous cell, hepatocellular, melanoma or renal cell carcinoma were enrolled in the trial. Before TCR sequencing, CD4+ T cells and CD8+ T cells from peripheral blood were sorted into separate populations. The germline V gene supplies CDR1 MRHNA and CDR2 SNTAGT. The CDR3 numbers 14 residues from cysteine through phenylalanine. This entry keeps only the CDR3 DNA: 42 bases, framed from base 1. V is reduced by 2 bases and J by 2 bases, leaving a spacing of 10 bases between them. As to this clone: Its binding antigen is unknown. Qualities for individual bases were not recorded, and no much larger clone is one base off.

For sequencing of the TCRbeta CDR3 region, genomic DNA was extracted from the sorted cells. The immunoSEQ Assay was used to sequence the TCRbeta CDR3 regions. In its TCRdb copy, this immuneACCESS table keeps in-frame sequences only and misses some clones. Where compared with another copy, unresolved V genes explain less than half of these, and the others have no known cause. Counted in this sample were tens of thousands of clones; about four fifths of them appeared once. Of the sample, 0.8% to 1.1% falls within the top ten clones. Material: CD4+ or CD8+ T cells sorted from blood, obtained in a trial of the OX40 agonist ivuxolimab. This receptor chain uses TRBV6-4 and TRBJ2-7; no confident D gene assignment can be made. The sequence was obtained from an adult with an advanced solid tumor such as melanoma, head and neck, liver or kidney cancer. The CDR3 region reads CASSDPVFPYEQYF. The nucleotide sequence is TGTGCCAGCAGTGACCCGGTCTTCCCCTACGAGCAGTACTTC.